This T cell receptor (beta chain) was captured by sequencing in a study of blood T cell repertoires in COVID-19. Across the whole study: Specimens from acute and convalescent COVID-19 originated in the United States, Italy and Spain. T cells, B-cell-depleted T cells, or PBMCs supplied cDNA or gDNA.

V was trimmed by 5 bases and J by 6 bases, leaving 17 bases between them. The CDR3 is 16 residues long. The germline CDR1 and CDR2 sequences are SGHAT and FQNNGV. In the study's own analysis: Nucleated cell counts were estimated from reference gene primer amplification. The assay was immunoSEQ multiplex PCR, and TCRdb's table has in-frame clones only and misses some. Clone size and V and J calls were adopted from that table, with D and trimming inferred from the DNA. Altogether around 130,000 clones are present, around 77% being singletons, with the ten largest covering approximately 10%. The sequencing input was peripheral blood. The receptor was derived from a human donor in a cohort sampled during active COVID-19. The chain has TRBV11-2 and TRBJ1-6; D may be TRBD1 (6 bases). CDR3 sequence: CASSAGKGGPNSPLHF. In DNA form, the CDR3 reads TGTGCCAGCAGCGCCGGAAAGGGGGGGCCTAATTCACCCCTCCACTTT.